This section outlines one T cell receptor beta chain sequence together with its context. The data were obtained in a study of blood T cell repertoires in COVID-19. Study information: The study drew acute and convalescent COVID-19 samples from the United States, Italy and Spain. T cells, B-cell-depleted T cells, or PBMCs provided the cDNA or gDNA that served as material.

As originally analysed: Researchers report that nucleated cell counts were estimated from reference gene primer amplification. This table comes from immunoSEQ multiplex PCR, and its TCRdb copy is limited to in-frame clones, with some not included. V and J calls and clone size are copied from that table; D and trimming were computed from the DNA. The sample yields 300,000 to 350,000 clones, about nine tenths seen once. After removal of 4 bases from V and 2 bases from J, the junction contained 9 bases not matched to a gene. Germline V lookup: CDR1 SGDLS, CDR2 YYNGEE. This CDR3 has 16 residues. The V call is TRBV9, the J call TRBJ2-1, with TRBD2 matching over 7 bases. Sequences were obtained from peripheral blood. This receptor was obtained from a man aged 25-45 years with COVID-19, enrolled during active disease. CDR3 in amino acids: CASSSRGDLTYNEQFF. The DNA of the CDR3 is TGTGCCAGCAGCTCCCGGGGGGACTTGACCTACAATGAGCAGTTCTTC.